A selection of T cell receptor beta chains follows, all from one sample in a study of T cells after yellow fever vaccination. TCRdb re-called the 5' RACE reads through MiXCR, storing one row per CDR3 protein. In the table there are 550,000 or so distinct CDR3 sequences, roughly 21% of which are singletons. Sequenced material: PBMCs, taken 15 days after the yellow fever booster vaccination. Source of these receptors: a man younger than 45 who received the YFV17D yellow fever vaccine. CDR3s include the opening cysteine and the closing phenylalanine or tryptophan. A D gene is named only where the DNA matches it firmly. Size is omitted from some rows. Given values are once, few, many or a class for expanded clones.

v_call	d_call	clone_size	j_call	cdr3_aa	cdr3_nt
TRBV12-3/TRBV12-4	-	few	TRBJ2-3	CASSFGTAVDTQYF	TGTGCCAGCAGTTTTGGTACAGCGGTAGATACGCAGTATTTT
TRBV3-1	-	-	TRBJ1-2	CASSQVRHARGDYTF	TGTGCCAGCAGCCAAGTCCGGCACGCCAGGGGCGACTACACCTTC
TRBV5-6	TRBD1	few	TRBJ2-7	CASTLRRSGTDRSYEQYF	TGTGCCAGCACCCTCAGGAGGTCAGGGACAGACCGCTCCTACGAGCAGTACTTC
TRBV11-2	TRBD2	-	TRBJ2-1	CASSLEGTSGLGEQFF	TGTGCCAGCAGCTTAGAAGGGACTAGCGGCCTCGGTGAGCAGTTCTTC
TRBV12-5	TRBD1	-	TRBJ2-1	CASGPDRAGLPYNEQFF	TGTGCTAGTGGTCCTGACAGGGCGGGTCTCCCCTACAATGAGCAGTTCTTC
TRBV6-2/TRBV6-3	TRBD1	few	TRBJ1-5	CASREQGNQPQHF	TGTGCCAGCAGAGAACAGGGGAATCAGCCCCAGCATTTT
TRBV11-1	-	few	TRBJ1-1	CASSSQARVRGHNTEAFF	TGTGCCAGCAGCTCTCAGGCACGTGTCAGGGGCCACAACACTGAAGCTTTCTTT
TRBV20-1	-	-	TRBJ1-2	CSASSGAGYGYTF	TGCAGTGCTAGCTCTGGGGCCGGGTATGGCTACACCTTC
TRBV5-6	TRBD2	-	TRBJ2-5	CASSYPATSSQETQYF	TGTGCCAGCAGCTACCCCGCGACTAGCTCTCAAGAGACCCAGTACTTC
TRBV6-2/TRBV6-3	TRBD2	-	TRBJ2-6	CASSRLAGAFGANVLTF	TGTGCCAGCAGTCGACTAGCGGGAGCTTTCGGGGCCAACGTCCTGACTTTC
TRBV5-8	-	-	TRBJ2-1	CASAIRPTLLEQFF	TGTGCCAGCGCGATCCGCCCCACCCTCCTCGAGCAGTTCTTC
TRBV7-3	-	-	TRBJ1-5	CASSPFEVPYSNQPQHF	TGTGCCAGCAGCCCCTTCGAGGTCCCCTATAGCAATCAGCCCCAGCATTTT
TRBV28	TRBD1	few	TRBJ2-1	CASSLAKGQGDSEQFF	TGTGCCAGCAGTTTAGCAAAAGGACAGGGGGACAGTGAGCAGTTCTTC
TRBV29-1	-	-	TRBJ2-5	CSVLLRLAETQYF	TGCAGCGTCCTCCTCCGGCTCGCAGAGACCCAGTACTTC
TRBV27	-	few	TRBJ2-7	CASSPYRVDEQYF	TGTGCCAGCAGTCCTTACAGGGTAGACGAGCAGTACTTC
TRBV6-5	TRBD2	few	TRBJ2-1	CASSYAGTSGRRAYNEQFF	TGTGCCAGCAGTTACGCCGGGACTAGCGGGAGGAGAGCCTACAATGAGCAGTTCTTC
TRBV7-2	-	once	TRBJ2-1	CASSLLGGGIEQFF	TGTGCCAGCAGCTTATTAGGGGGGGGGATTGAGCAGTTCTTC
TRBV20-1	-	-	TRBJ2-5	CSAHHRDQFTQYF	TGCAGTGCTCACCACCGGGACCAATTTACCCAGTACTTC
TRBV12-3/TRBV12-4	TRBD2	-	TRBJ2-3	CASSSTSVGLAAPTQYF	TGTGCCAGCAGTTCTACTTCCGTTGGACTAGCGGCACCAACGCAGTATTTT
TRBV5-6	TRBD2	-	TRBJ2-7	CASSDLLAGVDEQYF	TGTGCCAGCAGCGATCTACTAGCGGGAGTCGACGAGCAGTACTTC
TRBV7-9	-	-	TRBJ2-2	CASGQGRNTGELFF	TGTGCCAGCGGTCAGGGACGGAACACCGGGGAGCTGTTTTTT
TRBV2	TRBD2	-	TRBJ2-7	CASTSGEVFYEQYF	TGTGCCAGCACCAGCGGGGAAGTTTTCTACGAGCAGTACTTC
TRBV7-2	TRBD2	-	TRBJ2-1	CASSLAAGGAYNEQFF	TGTGCCAGCAGCTTAGCGGCGGGAGGAGCATACAATGAGCAGTTCTTC
TRBV12-3/TRBV12-4	TRBD2	few	TRBJ2-7	CASSLASGASYEQYF	TGTGCCAGCAGTTTAGCTAGCGGGGCATCTTACGAGCAGTACTTC
TRBV10-3	-	-	TRBJ2-7	CAISAEYLPGVLAYEQYF	TGTGCCATCAGTGCCGAATACCTACCAGGGGTCCTGGCCTACGAGCAGTACTTC
TRBV10-3	-	few	TRBJ2-3	CAISERTGRELDTQYF	TGTGCCATCAGTGAGCGAACAGGGCGGGAATTAGATACGCAGTATTTT
TRBV5-1	-	-	TRBJ2-5	CASSISVQETQYF	TGCGCCAGCAGCATAAGCGTCCAAGAGACCCAGTACTTC
TRBV18	-	-	TRBJ2-7	CASSPQGFGYEQYF	TGTGCCAGCTCCCCACAGGGTTTTGGCTACGAGCAGTACTTC
TRBV6-5	-	few	TRBJ2-5	CASSYPGTQYF	TGTGCCAGCAGTTACCCGGGCACCCAGTACTTC
TRBV27	TRBD1	few	TRBJ2-7	CASSPLGQRNDEQYF	TGTGCCAGCAGCCCACTGGGACAGCGCAATGACGAGCAGTACTTC
TRBV29-1	TRBD2	-	TRBJ2-7	CSTLAGAGEQYF	TGCAGCACCTTAGCGGGAGCGGGCGAGCAGTACTTC
TRBV12-3/TRBV12-4	-	many	TRBJ2-6	CASSPGSSGANVLTF	TGTGCCAGCAGTCCGGGGAGCTCTGGGGCCAACGTCCTGACTTTC
TRBV5-4	-	-	TRBJ2-1	CASSLGIRDTYNEQFF	TGTGCCAGCAGCCTCGGGATTCGGGACACCTACAATGAGCAGTTCTTC
TRBV5-1	TRBD2	-	TRBJ2-1	CASSLEGGRIYNEQFF	TGCGCCAGCAGCTTGGAAGGCGGGAGGATTTACAATGAGCAGTTCTTC
TRBV5-1	TRBD1	many	TRBJ2-2	CASRRTGDTGELFF	TGCGCCAGCAGAAGGACAGGGGACACCGGGGAGCTGTTTTTT
TRBV5-1	TRBD1	-	TRBJ1-2	CASSLGGTGDGYTF	TGCGCCAGCAGCTTGGGGGGGACAGGGGACGGCTACACCTTC
TRBV12-3/TRBV12-4	TRBD1	-	TRBJ1-4	CASSGQGINEKLFF	TGTGCCAGCAGTGGACAGGGGATTAATGAAAAACTGTTTTTT
TRBV5-1	TRBD1	few	TRBJ2-1	CASSQIQGVISYNEQFF	TGCGCCAGCAGCCAGATACAGGGGGTAATATCCTACAATGAGCAGTTCTTC
TRBV5-4	-	few	TRBJ2-7	CASSLGGTGRLYEQYF	TGTGCCAGCAGCTTGGGGGGAACAGGTAGACTCTACGAGCAGTACTTC
TRBV5-4	-	few	TRBJ2-1	CASSLGAGPSYNEQFF	TGTGCCAGCAGCTTGGGGGCCGGGCCGTCCTACAATGAGCAGTTCTTC
TRBV20-1	-	-	TRBJ2-3	CSPAAAEDADTQYF	TGCAGTCCCGCGGCGGCCGAAGACGCAGATACGCAGTATTTT